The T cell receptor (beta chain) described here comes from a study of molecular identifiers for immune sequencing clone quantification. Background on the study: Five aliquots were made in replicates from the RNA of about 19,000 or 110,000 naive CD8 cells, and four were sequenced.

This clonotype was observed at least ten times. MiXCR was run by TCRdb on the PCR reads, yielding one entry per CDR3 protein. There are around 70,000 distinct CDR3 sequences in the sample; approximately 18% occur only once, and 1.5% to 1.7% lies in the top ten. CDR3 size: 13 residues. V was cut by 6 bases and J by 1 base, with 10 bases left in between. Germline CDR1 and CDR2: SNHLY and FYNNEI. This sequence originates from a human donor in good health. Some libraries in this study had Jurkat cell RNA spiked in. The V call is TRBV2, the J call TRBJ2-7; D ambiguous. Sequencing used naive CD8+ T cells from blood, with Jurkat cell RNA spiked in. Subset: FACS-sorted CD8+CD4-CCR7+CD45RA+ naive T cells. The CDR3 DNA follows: TGTGCCAGCAGAAACGTCGAATCCTACGAGCAGTACTTC. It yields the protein CASRNVESYEQYF.